The next 27 T cell receptor beta chains were all read from a single sample in a study of blood T cell repertoires in COVID-19. TCRdb's table, derived via immunoSEQ multiplex PCR, lists solely in-frame clones and lacks some. Of some 12,000 clones in the sample, roughly 90% were seen once. The sequenced sample was peripheral blood. These TCRs come from a man between 65 and 85 years old with active COVID-19.

The chain joins TRBV19 to TRBJ2-1; D is perhaps TRBD2 (5 bases). This CDR3 is built from 12 residues. Per germline, CDR1 LNHDA and CDR2 SQIVND (reference sequence). The V end lost 3 bases, the J end lost 13 bases, and 13 bases lay between the germline ends. This chain's CDR3 is CASSIEGLPQFF. CDR3 coding DNA: TGTGCCAGTAGTATCGAAGGACTGCCTCAGTTCTTC.

The CDR3 nucleotides are TGTGCCTGGGACAGGGGGCCGGGCGAGCAGTACTTC. It specifies CAWDRGPGEQYF. V usage is TRBV30 and J usage is TRBJ2-7; 10 nucleotides match TRBD1. With V trimmed by 5 bases and J by 6 bases, 4 bases remained unmatched. Germline lookup yields CDR1 GTSNPN and CDR2 SVGIG (reference sequence). The CDR3 has 12 amino acids.

The chain couples TRBV4-1 to TRBJ2-3, with TRBD2 matching 12 bases. The V segment lost 4 bases and the J segment 4 bases; nucleotides outside the gene matches: 3. The CDR3 consists of 15 residues. Germline lookup yields CDR1 MGHRA and CDR2 YSYEKL. The CDR3 is CASSPLAGGPDTQYF. In DNA form, the CDR3 reads TGCGCCAGCAGCCCGCTAGCGGGAGGGCCAGATACGCAGTATTTT.

This clone is large within its sample. The chain combines TRBV5-1 with TRBJ2-5; maybe TRBD2 (7 bases). There are 17 residues in the CDR3. Deletions cut 2 bases from V and 5 bases from J, with 22 bases between. CDR1 is SGHRS, CDR2 YFSETQ, per germline. CDR3 sequence (DNA): TGCGCCAGCAGCTTAATTCTTCGGGGGGCCGAAGGGGAGACCCAGTACTTC. Its protein product is CASSLILRGAEGETQYF.

V and J are TRBV7-2 and TRBJ2-5; D is possibly TRBD2 (5 bases). The CDR3 totals 14 residues. With 5 bases removed from V and 14 bases from J, the gap between germline ends came to 24 bases. Germline V CDR1 and CDR2: SGHTA, FQGNSA. CDR3 region: CASSPDTPADLAYF. The CDR3 bases are TGTGCCAGCAGCCCCGATACCCCAGCGGACCTTGCATACTTC.

V and J are TRBV7-2 and TRBJ2-1, with 9 bases lining up with TRBD1. Germline CDR1 SGHTA, CDR2 FQGNSA. The CDR3 covers 16 residues. Trimming at V came to 0 bases and at J to 3 bases, leaving 3 bases not matched to a gene. The CDR3 loop reads CASSLAGTGFYNEQFF. CDR3 DNA sequence: TGTGCCAGCAGCTTAGCCGGGACAGGGTTCTACAATGAGCAGTTCTTC.

In the case of this clone: Other DNA sequences in the same sample also yield this CDR3. J is TRBJ1-2 and V is TRBV19; weak D call: TRBD1 (6 bases). This CDR3 is 13 amino acids long. V lost 6 bases and J 7 bases, leaving 15 bases between the germline ends. Germline V lookup: CDR1 LNHDA, CDR2 SQIVND (reference sequence). Here the CDR3 reads CASRTHRAAGYTF. The CDR3 DNA is TGTGCCAGTAGGACGCACAGGGCGGCTGGCTACACCTTC.

The table lists this clone with a count of one. The rearrangement joins TRBV6-5 to TRBJ1-1; 8 bases line up with TRBD1. Germline lookup yields CDR1 MNHEY and CDR2 SVGAGI. Germline trimming cut 4 bases from V and 3 bases from J; bases unmatched to any gene: 7. This CDR3 has 15 residues. CDR3 protein: CASSLGYRGDTEAFF. The CDR3 DNA sequence: TGTGCCAGCAGTTTGGGTTACAGGGGGGACACTGAAGCTTTCTTT.

The chain carries TRBV24-1 and TRBJ2-1; 8 bases fit TRBD2. The CDR3 spans 16 residues. The germline CDR1 and CDR2 sequences are KGHDR and SFDVKD. Trimming cost V 4 bases and J 2 bases; bases outside gene matches: 6. CDR3 protein: CATSDRSGGTYNEQFF. The CDR3 DNA is TGTGCCACCAGTGACAGAAGCGGGGGTACCTACAATGAGCAGTTCTTC.

V usage is TRBV11-1 and J usage is TRBJ2-5; TRBD1 aligns across 7 bases. Unmatched junction bases numbered 9, after V lost 3 bases and J lost 2 bases. This CDR3 contains 16 residues. Germline loops: CDR1 SGHAT, CDR2 FQDESV (reference sequence). CDR3 sequence reads: CASSFGQAHIQETQYF. In nucleotides, the CDR3 is TGTGCCAGCAGCTTTGGACAGGCACACATACAAGAGACCCAGTACTTC.

J is TRBJ1-2 and V is TRBV5-1; tentatively, D is TRBD1 (5 bases). Trimming cost V 4 bases and J 2 bases, with 9 bases left between them. The germline V gene encodes CDR1 SGHRS and CDR2 YFSETQ. The length of the CDR3 is 13 residues. In DNA, the CDR3 is TGCGCCAGCAGCCCGACAGTCAACTATGGCTACACCTTC. Translation: CASSPTVNYGYTF.

The chain joins TRBV7-9 to TRBJ2-3, with no clear D. This CDR3 has 12 amino acids. CDR1 is SEHNR, CDR2 FQNEAQ, per germline (reference sequence). V was clipped by 5 bases and J by 6 bases, with 9 bases between them. The CDR3 here is CASSQSRDTQYF. CDR3 nucleotides: TGTGCCAGCAGCCAATCACGGGATACGCAGTATTTT.

This rearrangement joins TRBV19 to TRBJ1-2; D perhaps matches TRBD1 (6 bases). The CDR3 consists of 16 residues. V gave up 1 base and J gave up 1 base, with 13 bases separating them. Germline V gene sequence: CDR1 LNHDA, CDR2 SQIVND (reference sequence). For the CDR3, the DNA is TGTGCCAGTAGTATAGGGTCGCCAGGGGTTAACTATGGCTACACCTTC. Amino acid sequence: CASSIGSPGVNYGYTF.

This sequence joins TRBV2 and TRBJ1-6; 7 nucleotides match TRBD1. V was clipped by 6 bases and J by 3 bases; unmatched bases: 2. The length of the CDR3 is 14 residues. CDR1 and CDR2 (germline): SNHLY, FYNNEI. In nucleotides, the CDR3 is TGTGCCAGCAGCCGGGACAGCTATAATTCACCCCTCCACTTT. Translated, it gives CASSRDSYNSPLHF.

The V call is TRBV5-1, the J call TRBJ1-1, with D possibly TRBD1 on 5 matching bases. The CDR3 consists of 15 residues. Germline V gene lookup returns CDR1 SGHRS and CDR2 YFSETQ. V was shortened by 5 bases and J by 1 base, with 15 bases between the two germline ends. Here the CDR3 reads CASRQTGERNTEAFF. In DNA form, the CDR3 reads TGCGCCAGCAGACAAACAGGAGAGAGGAACACTGAAGCTTTCTTT.

CDR3 in amino acids: CASRRDRGTYEQYF. In DNA, the CDR3 is TGTGCCAGCAGGAGGGACAGGGGAACCTACGAGCAGTACTTC. This chain joins TRBV25-1 and TRBJ2-7; 10 nucleotides align to TRBD1. The germline V gene encodes CDR1 MGHDK and CDR2 SYGVNS. The V and J ends lost 6 bases and 2 bases, in that order; junction bases with no gene match: 4. This CDR3 has 14 residues.

With regard to this clone: Other DNA sequences in this sample translate to the same CDR3. The chain is built from TRBV5-4 and TRBJ2-7; tentative D call: TRBD2 (5 bases). This CDR3 region has 15 residues. Germline CDR1 reads SGHNT; CDR2 reads YYREEE (reference sequence). V gave up 2 bases and J gave up 7 bases, with 19 bases separating them. DNA of the CDR3: TGTGCCAGCAGCTTTTTCGGGCCCCTCCCGGGGGAGCAGTACTTC. The encoded protein is CASSFFGPLPGEQYF.

This chain joins TRBV19 and TRBJ1-4; 7 positions match TRBD1. The CDR3 runs to 14 residues. Per the germline V gene, CDR1 is LNHDA and CDR2 is SQIVND (reference sequence). V shed 9 bases, J shed 4 bases, and the junction held 8 bases outside the gene matches. The CDR3 DNA sequence: TGTGCCAGCAATCGACAGGGCGTTAATGAAAAACTGTTTTTT. Translation: CASNRQGVNEKLFF.

V and J are TRBV6-5 and TRBJ2-3; 9 bases map to TRBD2. V shed 7 bases and J 1 base; nucleotides not matched to a gene: 3. The CDR3 spans 14 residues. The V gene's germline CDR1 is MNHEY and CDR2 SVGAGI. The CDR3 nucleotides are TGTGCCAGCACACTAGCGGGCCGCACAGATACGCAGTATTTT. Protein product: CASTLAGRTDTQYF.

The gene calls are TRBV3-1 (or the pseudogene TRBV3-2) and TRBJ2-6, with TRBD2 as a possible D gene (6 bases). The ends were cut back, 4 bases at V and 4 bases at J, with 14 bases in the middle. Germline V lookup: CDR1 LGHDT, CDR2 YNNKEL (reference sequence). The length of the CDR3 is 16 residues. The CDR3 DNA reads TGTGCCAGCAGCCCGGGCTCGGGACTCGGGGCCAACGTCCTGACTTTC. It yields the protein CASSPGSGLGANVLTF.

The chain recombines TRBV7-8 with TRBJ2-7, with 8 bases fitting TRBD2. The CDR3 runs 15 residues. V trimming: 5 bases; J trimming: 2 bases; junction bases outside the gene matches: 8. The germline gives CDR1 SGHVS, CDR2 FQNEAQ. CDR3: CASSLGGGSTYEQYF. The CDR3 DNA reads as TGTGCCAGCAGCCTCGGGGGGGGATCAACCTACGAGCAGTACTTC.

The chain employs TRBV7-3 and TRBJ2-5, with D perhaps matching TRBD1 (6 bases). The V end lost 7 bases, the J end lost 5 bases, and 20 bases lay between the germline ends. Per germline, CDR1 SGHTA and CDR2 FQGTGA. There are 15 residues in the CDR3. The CDR3 here is CASTPGPARGETQYF. The CDR3 DNA follows: TGTGCCAGCACGCCTGGGCCCGCGAGGGGGGAGACCCAGTACTTC. The full variable domain, completed using reference TRBV7-3 and TRBJ2-5, is GAGVSQTPSNKVTEKGKYVELRCDPISGHTALYWYRQSLGQGPEFLIYFQGTGAADDSGLPNDRFFAVRPEGSVSTLKIQRTERGDSAVYLCASTPGPARGETQYFGPGTRLLVL.

The genes are TRBV6-5 and TRBJ2-7; possible D gene TRBD1, 5 bases. Per the germline V gene, CDR1 is MNHEY and CDR2 is SVGAGI. The CDR3 length is 14 residues. The V end was cut by 5 bases, the J end by 5 bases, with 16 bases between. CDR3 residues: CASSLPSRVDEQYF. Here the CDR3 DNA reads TGTGCCAGCAGTCTCCCCTCCAGGGTAGACGAGCAGTACTTC.

This clone has more than one count but fewer than ten. The V call is TRBV12-3 or TRBV12-4, the J call TRBJ1-6; perhaps TRBD1 as D (6 bases). This CDR3 comprises 12 residues. Trimming took 5 bases from V and 13 from J, leaving 12 bases between them. Here the CDR3 DNA reads TGTGCCAGCAGTCGGACAGCCACCCCCCTCCACTTT. As protein: CASSRTATPLHF.

This clone was observed a single time. The chain links TRBV5-1 to TRBJ2-1; no firm D call. CDR1 SGHRS and CDR2 YFSETQ come from the germline V gene. CDR3 length equals 13 residues. V lost 4 bases to trimming and J lost 5 bases, with 10 bases between them. The CDR3 DNA reads as TGCGCCAGCAGCCAGGAATCAAACAATGAGCAGTTCTTC. It translates to CASSQESNNEQFF.

The chain carries TRBV11-2 and TRBJ1-2, with D perhaps matching TRBD1 (5 bases). Germline lookup yields CDR1 SGHAT and CDR2 FQNNGV. The V and J ends lost 2 bases and 3 bases respectively, with 22 bases between them. The CDR3 extends over 18 amino acids. CDR3 DNA sequence: TGTGCCAGCAGCTTAAAACCTCGGGGGACGGTAGTCGACTATGGCTACACCTTC. This encodes CASSLKPRGTVVDYGYTF.

This rearrangement joins TRBV3-1 (or the pseudogene TRBV3-2) to TRBJ1-2, with TRBD1 matching over 8 bases. Per germline, CDR1 LGHDT and CDR2 YNNKEL (reference sequence). J was trimmed by 4 bases and V by 2 bases; bases with no gene match: 3. The CDR3 spans 14 residues. The CDR3 region has the DNA TGTGCCAGCAGCCAAAACAGGGGGGGCTATGGCTACACCTTC. Its protein product is CASSQNRGGYGYTF.